This T cell receptor (beta chain) comes out of a study of identical twins. This CDR3 region has 16 residues. With 4 bases clipped from V and 4 bases from J, the junction kept 5 bases outside the gene matches. Germline loops: CDR1 SGHAT, CDR2 FQNNGV. In TCRdb, the 5' RACE reads were re-called with MiXCR into one record per CDR3 protein. The data show 450,000 or so distinct CDR3 sequences, about 14% seen once. The table lists this clonotype with many counts. Separately, the same data were catalogued under a study of yellow fever vaccine responses in identical twins.

The chain has TRBV11-2 and TRBJ2-3; the match to TRBD2 covers 13 bases. The sequencing sample was made of CD4+ T cells sorted from blood. This clonotype originated in a woman aged 18-29 years in good health. The CDR3 DNA is TGTGCCAGCAGCTCGGGACTAGCGGGGTACGCAGATACGCAGTATTTT. Translated, it gives CASSSGLAGYADTQYF.